This T cell receptor (beta chain) is from a study of T cell responses to AZD1222 COVID-19 vaccine. Study-wide results and caveats: Two AZD1222 doses significantly raised spike-specific TCR breadth and depth over controls.

Profiling relied on immunoSEQ multiplex PCR, and the TCRdb table lists in-frame clones only, not all of them. Among approximately 160,000 clones listed, 87% were seen once. This CDR3 region has 16 residues. Germline V CDR1 and CDR2: SGDLS, YYNGEE. V lost 0 bases and J lost 5, with 17 bases in between. This clone was observed a single time. What it binds is unknown. The sequence came from an adult in good health. This specimen was peripheral blood, taken on day 0 of AZD1222 vaccination. The chain couples TRBV9 to TRBJ2-5; a possible D gene is TRBD2 (6 bases). CDR3 sequence reads: CASSVVGGTARETQYF. DNA for the CDR3: TGTGCCAGCAGCGTAGTCGGGGGAACGGCGCGGGAGACCCAGTACTTC.